This TCR beta chain was captured by sequencing in a study of regulatory T cells in long-lasting Graves disease. Germline-derived CDR1 and CDR2 are SGHRS and YFSETQ. V was pared by 0 bases and J by 5 bases, with 12 bases between. This CDR3 has 15 amino acids. Noted time point: newly diagnosed GD, antithyroid drugs for less than 3 months. From RNA extracted from PBMCs, the TCR library was made. Study-level results: The study found TRBV28, TRBJ1-2 and TRBJ2-5 favored in persistent disease. Newly diagnosed Graves' patients exceeded persistent ones in TCR diversity.

This clonotype has only a few counts. Its antigen is not identified. Investigators prepared the TCR beta libraries by applying iRepertoire HTBI primers and Arm-PCR of CDR3 regions. Via MiXCR, TCRdb re-called the multiplex PCR reads, giving one row per CDR3 protein. The data hold roughly 500,000 distinct CDR3 sequences, with around 11% observed a single time. These same data were also listed under a study on T cells in Graves' hyperthyroidism and ophthalmopathy. In that study: Patients showing uncontrolled infection, other autoimmune disease, pregnancy or lactation were ineligible.

V gene TRBV5-1 combines with J gene TRBJ2-1; the D gene is possibly TRBD1 (5 bases). Material: peripheral blood mononuclear cells (PBMCs), obtained at new diagnosis, from a patient treated with antithyroid drugs. The receptor was derived from a woman between 25 and 40 years old with Graves disease. CDR3 residues: CASSLDSRVNNEQFF. The CDR3 nucleotides read TGCGCCAGCAGCTTGGATAGCAGGGTGAACAATGAGCAGTTCTTC.